This T cell receptor (beta chain) was identified in a study of blood T cell repertoires in COVID-19. Background on the study: Material from acute and convalescent COVID-19 was sourced from the United States, Italy and Spain. T cells, B-cell-depleted T cells, or PBMCs supplied cDNA or gDNA.

Germline lookup yields CDR1 WNHNN and CDR2 SYGVQD (reference sequence). CDR3 length: 16 residues. Deletions cut 0 bases from V and 5 bases from J, with 16 bases between. Original handling: Reference gene primer amplification gave nucleated cell count estimates. The protocol was immunoSEQ multiplex PCR, while the TCRdb copy is restricted to in-frame clones and leaves out a portion. V and J calls plus clone size are reproduced from that table; the DNA served to infer D and trimming. The sample has about 39,000 clones, roughly 94% seen once; the top ten hold about 4%. The TCR originated in a human donor with active COVID-19. The donor label of this sample is uncertain. Sample: peripheral blood. The chain combines TRBV10-1 with TRBJ1-1; D ambiguous. DNA for the CDR3: TGCGCCAGCAGTGAGTCTAGGAAGGTTTCGGGAACTGAAGCTTTCTTT. It translates to CASSESRKVSGTEAFF.